Each of the 8 T cell receptor beta chains below was sequenced from the same sample in a study of cytomegalovirus exposure and HLA in healthy donors (TCRdb year 2017). The library relied on the immunoSEQ multiplex PCR assay. A mixture of 60 forward primers for TCR Vbeta segments and 13 reverse primers for TCR Jbeta segments was used in the multiplex PCR. Sourced from immuneACCESS, this table was stored by TCRdb with only in-frame sequences that have V and J called. A share of the clones is absent; for the studies checked, an unresolved V gene accounts for under half, and the remainder has no known explanation. The sample table holds 200,000 to 250,000 clones, of which around 75% were seen once. Of the sample, less than 2% falls within the top ten clones. Sequencing was done on a sample of PBMCs. All receptors derive from a woman aged 25 to 39 in good health and CMV-seronegative.

The chain combines TRBV29-1 with TRBJ1-2; maybe TRBD1 (5 bases). Germline CDR1 SQVTM, CDR2 ANQGSEA. The length of the CDR3 is 13 residues. Trimming left V 4 bases short and J 4 bases short, with 13 bases between. The CDR3 is CSVGPGGSYGYTF. DNA of the CDR3: TGCAGCGTTGGTCCGGGGGGATCCTATGGCTACACCTTC. The full variable domain, completed using reference TRBV29-1 and TRBJ1-2, is SAVISQKPSRDICQRGTSLTIQCQVDSQVTMMFWYRQQPGQSLTLIATANQGSEATYESGFVIDKFPISRPNLTFSTLTVSNMSPEDSSIYLCSVGPGGSYGYTFGSGTRLTVV.

The sample holds one count of this clone. CDR3 region: CASSLGRGQQTQYF. CDR3 sequence (DNA): TGTGCCAGCAGCTTAGGCAGGGGGCAACAGACCCAGTACTTC. The chain links TRBV11-3 to TRBJ2-5; 8 nucleotides agree with TRBD1. After removal of 1 base from V and 6 bases from J, the junction contained 4 bases not matched to a gene. CDR3 length: 14 residues. The V gene's germline CDR1 is SGHNT and CDR2 YENEEA.

The chain joins TRBV10-3 to TRBJ1-2; D is undetermined. The germline CDR1 and CDR2 sequences are ENHRY and SYGVKD. Trimming shortened V by 4 bases and J by 6 bases, and 6 bases separated the two germline ends. The CDR3 has 11 amino acids. CDR3 sequence: CAISVGDGYTF. As DNA, the CDR3 is TGTGCCATCAGTGTTGGAGATGGCTACACCTTC.

The rearrangement links TRBV6-1 to TRBJ1-1; D is uncertain. V lost 1 base, J lost 5 bases, and 11 bases lay in between. This CDR3 has 14 residues. CDR1 and CDR2 from the germline V gene are MNHNS and SASEGT. CDR3 sequence reads: CASSEGWERTEAFF. In nucleotides, the CDR3 is TGTGCCAGCAGTGAAGGTTGGGAGAGGACTGAAGCTTTCTTT.

The J gene is TRBJ2-7, the V gene TRBV10-3; D might be TRBD1 (5 bases). V lost 7 bases and J lost 1, with 11 bases in between. CDR1 and CDR2 (germline): ENHRY, SYGVKD. CDR3 length: 13 amino acids. The DNA of the CDR3 is TGTGCCATCACGGAAGACAGTTCCTACGAGCAGTACTTC. Protein: CAITEDSSYEQYF.

V is TRBV11-3 and J is TRBJ2-7, with D perhaps TRBD1 (6 bases). The CDR3 is 16 residues long. The germline V gene encodes CDR1 SGHNT and CDR2 YENEEA. Deletions cut 4 bases from V and 3 bases from J, with 19 bases between. As DNA, the CDR3 is TGTGCCAGCAGCTCCCTAACGAACCGGGACATCTACGAGCAGTACTTC. Protein product: CASSSLTNRDIYEQYF. Full variable domain (outside the CDR3, taken from reference TRBV11-3 and TRBJ2-7): EAGVVQSPRYKIIEKKQPVAFWCNPISGHNTLYWYLQNLGQGPELLIRYENEEAVDDSQLPKDRFSAERLKGVDSTLKIQPAELGDSAVYLCASSSLTNRDIYEQYFGPGTRLTVT.

This chain links TRBV6-5 with TRBJ1-3, with D possibly being TRBD1 (6 bases). CDR1 and CDR2 (germline): MNHEY, SVGAGI. V was shortened by 6 bases and J by 7 bases, with 13 bases between the two germline ends. This CDR3 is 13 amino acids long. The CDR3 is CASRQGVANTIYF. The CDR3 DNA reads TGTGCCAGCAGACAGGGAGTCGCGAACACCATATATTTT.

The V call is TRBV5-1, the J call TRBJ1-1; 9 positions agree with TRBD1. V was clipped by 0 bases and J by 5 bases; unmatched bases: 5. The germline gives CDR1 SGHRS, CDR2 YFSETQ. The CDR3 consists of 15 residues. Here the CDR3 DNA reads TGCGCCAGCAGCTTGGATACAGGGGGCCAAACTGAAGCTTTCTTT. Translating gives CASSLDTGGQTEAFF.